The sequence of this T cell receptor beta chain was determined in a study of cytomegalovirus exposure and HLA in healthy donors (dated by TCRdb to about 2017). Context from the whole study: An earlier analysis of some 600 of the donors reported over 250 Gb of sequence data and about 120 million unique TCR beta sequences obtained from around 190 million T cells. In an earlier analysis of over 550 of the donors, high-throughput TCR beta sequencing was used to judge whether each TCR beta V gene segment behaved as functional or pseudogenic. Roughly 300 gigabases of sequencing data and tens of millions of unique TCR sequences were included in an early release covering about 600 HLA-typed donors. Genome-wide SNP genotypes for about 65% of the roughly 700 donors were used in a later genetic analysis, which treated that subset as a discovery cohort. Several DR-DQ haplotypes were treated as single units for association and clustering because of strong linkage in the cohort. Rather than drawing on any new phenotypic data, the later analysis identified candidate immune exposures from TCR beta sequences and the way those sequences occurred across donors. Along with the approximately 650-subject first cohort, a separate validation cohort of over a hundred different subjects was used. The genetic ancestry cluster associated with self-reported Caucasian donors included around 76% of the roughly 380 genotyped donors. The study used immunosequencing to profile the T cell repertoires of 600 to 850 subjects and linked those repertoires to cytomegalovirus serostatus. The number of donors typed differed by locus, with roughly 620-630 for A, B, C, DRB1 and DQB1, 522 for DQA1, approximately 570 for DPA1, and over 400 for DPB1. In a later analysis, previously published TCR beta repertoires from several hundred donors were re-analyzed and high-resolution HLA genotyping was added so that TCR occurrence patterns could be studied. High-throughput TCR immunosequencing, statistical association of individual TCRs with disease status, and machine learning were combined to predict cytomegalovirus infection status. Donor age, sex, ethnicity and CMV serostatus were collected together with the repertoire data. Among 398 genotyped donors of the cohort, an average of around 220,000 unique TCR beta nucleotide sequences was sequenced per donor, of which approximately 19% were non-productive. All discovery cohort repertoires had been generated on a single sequencing platform. The aim of the study was to test whether cataloging public T cell receptors could identify signatures of past pathogen exposure. Both class I and class II loci were covered by HLA typing, at four-digit resolution.

Findings and caveats that apply to the study as a whole: In a later analysis, the rate of TCR association differed among HLA loci, with DRB1 alleles having the most associated TCRs and HLA-C alleles having the fewest. Linkage disequilibrium might explain the correlated functional status among segregating V segments, but an unknown experimental factor could not be ruled out. According to a later analysis, parvovirus B19, influenza, CMV and Epstein-Barr virus appeared linked to several top co-occurrence clusters. Across donors, most TCR sequences were observed very rarely, whereas some public TCRs were present in many individuals. When HLA alleles, especially DR and DQ, strongly co-occurred, attributing TCR associations to individual alleles was difficult. A later genetic analysis associated a missense DCLRE1C variant with V-gene and J-gene trimming of TCR beta chains, and an independent cohort replicated the association. Some IMGT-functional V segments, including TRBV6-2 and TRBV6-3, could not be told apart with the 87-base-pair reads, so those segments were excluded. According to a later genetic analysis, donors in an Asian-associated ancestry cluster had fewer N-insertions in productive TCRs than the approximately 670-donor mean. Three of the identified cytomegalovirus-associated TCR beta chains were confirmed in vitro to be specific for cytomegalovirus antigens. A cluster of highly shared sequence variants was judged likely to be a technical artifact of the sequencing pipeline. A total of roughly 160 TCR beta chains were listed by the study as associated with cytomegalovirus. Roughly uniform sequencing depth across donors was assumed in presence/absence analyses, although this assumption may not hold. Cytomegalovirus status was reported to be diagnosed by the classifier with high specificity and sensitivity in both the original and validation cohorts. A later analysis found that most CMV-associated TCR beta chains appeared HLA-restricted, with HLA associations seemingly driven largely by CMV exposure. HLA typing was unavailable for some donors at each locus, so association tests used only the typed subset. Because counts were too low, roughly 17 rarely observed V segments, including chromosome 9 orphons, were left out of the earlier analysis of roughly 600 of the donors. A further reported finding was that TCR beta sequences accurately predicted the HLA-A and HLA-B alleles for most subjects in the first cohort. It was suggested by the authors that the approach could potentially be generalized to other disease states and immunological phenotypes. The only immune exposure information available for the cohort was CMV serostatus. This cohort had only TCR beta chains sequenced, and the lack of alpha or paired-chain data limited which features could be detected. In an earlier analysis of 587 of the donors, most TCR beta V segments were observed in productive rearrangements about 87% or about 30% of the time, broadly matching IMGT annotations. In a later analysis, HLA-associated TCR beta chains were found to be more clonally expanded and to have lower generation probabilities than equally common non-associated chains. Specific HLA alleles were associated with 15,000 to 20,000 TCR beta sequences at a false discovery rate of 0.05 in a later analysis.

Inclusive of the bounding cysteine and phenylalanine, the CDR3 is 15 residues long. The DNA shown is the 45-base CDR3, in frame from base 1. CDR1 MGHRA and CDR2 YSYEKL are derived from the germline V gene. V lost 0 bases and J lost 5 bases; the stretch between them is 13 bases long. To prepare the library, the immunoSEQ multiplex PCR assay was applied. The multiplex PCR relied on a mix of 60 forward primers for TCR Vbeta segments and 13 reverse primers for TCR Jbeta segments. The CDR3 region of rearranged TCR beta genes was amplified from genomic DNA by a multiplex PCR assay. The amplified TCR beta libraries were sequenced on the Illumina HiSeq System as 87-base-pair reads. In the authors' own workflow: A later analysis counted some 80 million unique TCR beta chains across the 640 or so repertoires, and some 11 million of these chains were shared by at least two donors. Raw reads were error-corrected and collapsed into unique sequences by a nearest-neighbor algorithm in which closely related sequences were merged to remove PCR and sequencing errors. V, D and J gene segments were assigned by aligning CDR3 sequences to IMGT reference sequences. For a sequence to be retained, a match of at least six nucleotides to both a V gene segment and a J gene segment was required. Rearrangements were classified as productive when the CDR3 lacked stop codons and remained in frame with V and J, and all other rearrangements were classified as non-productive. Following IMGT convention, CDR3 was defined as the stretch from the second conserved V-encoded cysteine to the conserved J-encoded phenylalanine. Sequences without an unambiguous match to a single V gene segment were excluded from the earlier analysis of about 630 of the donors. An earlier analysis of a few hundred of the donors called V segments functional above 56.7% productive rearrangements and segregating when the between-donor standard deviation exceeded 5%. A statistical classification framework was developed to diagnose cytomegalovirus status using the catalog of TCR beta chain sequences. V and J gene assignment, in a later analysis, came from comparing TCR nucleotide sequences with IMGT/GENE-DB human TR gene sequences. The TCRdist pipeline was used in a later analysis to assign CDR3 sequences and most-parsimonious VDJ recombination scenarios. A later analysis defined each TCR beta chain by its CDR3 amino acid sequence plus V-gene family, and excluded reads lacking a unique V-gene family. To address suspected cross-contamination and a sequencing artifact, a later analysis removed 592 highly shared, low-generation-probability nucleotide sequences. A later analysis calculated a clonal expansion index for each public chain from normalized within-repertoire ranks of inferred template counts. In a later analysis, generation probabilities were computed with a VDJ recombination model fitted to out-of-frame rearrangements, and the resulting probabilities were checked against IGoR. In a later analysis, hypergeometric tests were used to score TCR-TCR, TCR-HLA and TCR-CMV co-occurrence, with a repertoire-size bias correction applied to TCR pairs. A later analysis estimated false discovery rates by permuting HLA or CMV assignments 20 times. In a later analysis, co-occurring TCRs were grouped with DBSCAN, and TCRdist sequence similarity was added when clustering was performed within HLA-allele-positive subsets. Repertoires with fewer than 30,000 or more than 120,000 public chains, plus five repertoires with anomalous nucleotide sharing, were excluded from co-occurrence clustering. Held by TCRdb, this immuneACCESS table contains in-frame sequences only and omits some clones. Under half of the omission traces to an unresolved V gene where checked; the cause of the rest is unknown. That table gives V, J and clone size, and the DNA gave D and trimming. The sample contains roughly 99,000 clones, roughly 82% of them found a single time. The ten largest clones represent approximately 2.4% of the sample.

The cohort comprised some 730 healthy bone marrow donors. At the time of sampling, every cohort member was nominally healthy, though immune exposures that went unrecorded were likely present. The donor tested CMV seropositive and was one of the 289 seropositive cohort members. A peripheral blood sample was collected from each donor, and TCR beta sequencing was performed on peripheral blood mononuclear cells. Genomic DNA was extracted from the blood cell samples with the Qiagen DNeasy Blood Extraction Kit. Details on this clone: Its antigen is currently not known. No base quality information exists; no much larger clone differs at one position.

This TCR was recovered from a man between 25 and 39 years old in good health and CMV-seropositive. The material sequenced was PBMCs. This sequence uses TRBV4-1 and TRBJ2-5; the D gene is perhaps TRBD1, from 5 matching bases. The nucleotide sequence is TGCGCCAGCAGCCAAGACCCACCAGGGATGGAGACCCAGTACTTC. The resulting protein is CASSQDPPGMETQYF.